This T cell receptor (beta chain) was profiled in a study of human T cells and chemical hapten exposure. This clonotype was counted ten times or more. TCRdb reprocessed the RACE reads via MiXCR and lists one record per CDR3 protein. Among about 53,000 distinct CDR3 sequences listed, more than 8% were seen once. The CDR3 length is 14 residues. Germline CDR1 is SGHAT and CDR2 is FQNNGV. Trimming took 2 bases from V and 8 from J; bases not matched to a gene: 6. Time point of the sample: pre-sensitization, week 0. Treatment defined: therapeutic diphenylcyclopropenone sensitization with weekly scalp DPC. The donor pool consisted of alopecia patients aged 18 to 70 years, considered suitable for DPC.

The receptor's source is a man aged 40-55 years with alopecia areata. Some clones in this sample may be carry-over from other donors' samples. V and J are TRBV11-2 and TRBJ2-1; 7 bases line up with TRBD1. The sequences come from whole blood, collected in connection with sensitization to the hapten diphenylcyclopropenone (DPC). CDR3 in DNA: TGTGCCAGCAGCTTATCCCCCGACAGGGATGAGCAGTTCTTC. Translating gives CASSLSPDRDEQFF.